This T cell receptor (beta chain) was retrieved from a study of T cell responses to AZD1222 COVID-19 vaccine. Study context: Second doses at about 4 or about 12 weeks were pooled. Regarding the study as a whole: Baseline seropositivity characterized only six AZD1222 recipients. At 160-218 and 743-854, vaccine-associated CD4 TCRs were dominant, and they spanned spike. Donors skewed white British and female; clonal diversity was possibly underestimated.

There are 15 residues in the CDR3. V lost 0 bases to trimming and J lost 7 bases, with 13 bases between them. From germline, CDR1 is SGDLS and CDR2 YYNGEE. Method: immunoSEQ multiplex PCR; TCRdb's copy keeps in-frame clones and lacks some. The table has 100,000 to 150,000 clones, approximately 89% seen once. Worth noting for this clone: Its antigen is undetermined.

Sequencing used peripheral blood, obtained on day 0 of AZD1222 vaccination. This clonotype was obtained from an adult in good health. The chain is built from TRBV9 and TRBJ1-4; D not certain. The CDR3 protein is CASSVEGRWSEKLFF. The CDR3 nucleotides read TGTGCCAGCAGCGTAGAGGGCAGGTGGAGTGAAAAACTGTTTTTT.